This section outlines one T cell receptor (beta chain) sequence together with its context. This CDR3 comprises 14 residues. Germline values: CDR1 LNHDA, CDR2 SQIVND (reference sequence). With 5 bases removed from V and 2 bases from J, the gap between germline ends came to 13 bases. The PCR employed 60 Vbeta primers together with 13 Jbeta primers. TCRdb's copy holds only in-frame clones and misses some; the assay was immunoSEQ multiplex PCR. The repertoire consists of fewer than 85,000 clones, with under 80% occurring once and the leading ten covering less than 6.5%. This sample was taken from a study of cytomegalovirus exposure and HLA in healthy donors. Turning to the study itself: Previous work identified 117 million unique TCR beta sequences from approximately 190 million T cells. Under 85% of 398 genotyped donors fell in the Caucasian-associated ancestry cluster.

The rearrangement uses TRBV19 and TRBJ2-7; D is possibly TRBD1 (5 bases). Sequences were obtained from PBMCs. The TCR originated in a man between 18 and 35 years old in good health and CMV-seropositive. CDR3 loop: CASSPKGIPYEQYF. The CDR3 bases are TGTGCCAGTAGTCCAAAGGGGATTCCCTACGAGCAGTACTTC.